The 5 T cell receptor beta chains listed next were all sequenced from one sample in a study of T cells in Graves' hyperthyroidism and ophthalmopathy. Amplified TCR beta CDR3 regions came from RNA transcripts. First-round RT-PCR targeting the TCR CDR3 was performed with the HTBI primer set. TCRdb re-called the multiplex PCR reads with MiXCR, one entry per CDR3 protein. Of about 560,000 distinct CDR3 sequences in the sample, roughly a sixth were seen once. The material sequenced was blood. Every receptor here comes from a woman aged 18-35 years with Graves' hyperthyroidism.

This clonotype was seen only a few times. This chain joins TRBV27 and TRBJ1-1; TRBD1 aligns across 8 bases. The ends lost 3 bases at V and 4 bases at J; junction bases unmatched: 4. The CDR3 loop spans 14 amino acids. Germline V lookup: CDR1 MNHEY, CDR2 SMNVEV (reference sequence). This CDR3 is CASSFITGGTEAFF. The CDR3, as DNA: TGTGCCAGCAGTTTTATCACAGGGGGCACTGAAGCTTTCTTT.

This clonotype was detected a few times. The rearrangement uses TRBV5-1 and TRBJ2-7, with a possible D match to TRBD1 (5 bases). Trimming removed 5 bases from V and 5 bases from J, with 14 bases in between. Germline assignment: CDR1 SGHRS and CDR2 YFSETQ. The CDR3 extends over 13 amino acids. This CDR3 is CASRLHLGDEQYF. The DNA for the CDR3 is TGCGCCAGCAGGCTACACCTAGGGGACGAGCAGTACTTC.

J is TRBJ1-2 and V is TRBV20-1, with D perhaps TRBD1 (6 bases). Germline assignment: CDR1 DFQATT and CDR2 SNEGSKA (reference sequence). CDR3 length equals 15 residues. V lost 0 bases and J lost 8, with 19 bases in between. The CDR3, as DNA: TGCAGTGCTAGAGACCCACAGGGTCGGGCGAGGGGCTACACCTTC. Translated: CSARDPQGRARGYTF.

This chain connects TRBV7-9 to TRBJ2-1, with D perhaps matching TRBD1 or TRBD2 (5 bases each). The V gene lost 9 bases and the J gene lost 8 bases, with 17 bases spanning the gap. The CDR3 extends over 13 amino acids. Germline V gives CDR1 SEHNR, CDR2 FQNEAQ (reference sequence). The CDR3 is CASSPGPADEQFF. In DNA form, the CDR3 reads TGTGCCAGTAGCCCGGGACCAGCAGATGAGCAGTTCTTC.

The chain links TRBV19 to TRBJ1-1; no firm D call. The germline V gene has CDR1 LNHDA and CDR2 SQIVND (reference sequence). The CDR3 has 14 amino acids. Deletions cut 0 bases from V and 7 bases from J, with 12 bases between. The CDR3 nucleotides are TGTGCCAGTAGTATAGATCACTGGGCAGGTGAAGCTTTCTTT. It encodes CASSIDHWAGEAFF. Full variable domain (remainder filled in from reference TRBV19 and TRBJ1-1): DGGITQSPKYLFRKEGQNVTLSCEQNLNHDAMYWYRQDPGQGLRLIYYSQIVNDFQKGDIAEGYSVSREKKESFPLTVTSAQKNPTAFYLCASSIDHWAGEAFFGQGTRLTVV.